These T cell receptor beta chains were read from a single sample in a study of cytomegalovirus exposure and HLA in healthy donors. Here immunoSEQ multiplex PCR was the method, and the copy in TCRdb shows in-frame clones only, minus some. The table lists 85,000 to 100,000 clones, over 70% of them singletons. Material: PBMCs. These receptors all come from a man aged 50-59 years in good health and CMV-seropositive. CDR3s include the opening cysteine and the closing phenylalanine or tryptophan. A D gene is named only where the DNA matches it firmly. Clone size, where shown, is once, few, many, or a class for clones that have expanded.

V gene	clone size	D gene	J gene	CDR3 DNA	CDR3 protein
TRBV7-3	.	TRBD1	TRBJ1-1	TGTGCCAGCAGCCCGGGACAGGGTACTGAAGCTTTCTTT	CASSPGQGTEAFF
TRBV6-5	.	.	TRBJ2-1	TGTGCCAGCAGTTACTCGCAGGTCGGCGACAATGAGCAGTTCTTC	CASSYSQVGDNEQFF
TRBV10-2	.	.	TRBJ1-6	TGCGCCAGCAGTGGAGGGTCTAATTCACCCCTCAACTTT	CASSGGSNSPLNF
TRBV29-1	.	TRBD2	TRBJ2-7	TGCAGCGCCTCCGGGGGGTCTGATGAGCAGTACTTC	CSASGGSDEQYF
TRBV6-1	.	.	TRBJ2-5	TGTGCCAGCAGTGAAGGCGGATCAGGGCTAGGGGCCCAAGAGACCCAGTACTTC	CASSEGGSGLGAQETQYF
TRBV11-3	.	.	TRBJ2-1	TGTGCCAGCAGCTTAGGACAGGATCCCTACAATGAGCAGTTCTTC	CASSLGQDPYNEQFF
TRBV18	.	.	TRBJ2-3	TGTGCCAGCTCACCACCGTGGGACTTACGCACAGATACGCAGTATTTT	CASSPPWDLRTDTQYF
TRBV7-9	.	.	TRBJ1-5	TGTGCCAGCAGCTTCGGTCCCGAGCAGCCCCAGCATTTT	CASSFGPEQPQHF
TRBV9	.	TRBD1	TRBJ1-2	TGTGCCAGCAGCCCCGACCATCGACAACTGACAGGGCGGAATGGCTACACCTTC	CASSPDHRQLTGRNGYTF
TRBV5-5	.	TRBD1	TRBJ2-7	TGTGCCAGCAGCGGGACAGGGTCCGAGCAGTACTTC	CASSGTGSEQYF
TRBV25-1	.	.	TRBJ1-2	TGTGCCAGCAGCCTCGCCGCGGGCTACACCTTC	CASSLAAGYTF
TRBV15	.	TRBD1	TRBJ2-3	TGTGCCACCAGCAGCGGGACAGCCTTGGACACAGATACGCAGTATTTT	CATSSGTALDTDTQYF
TRBV5-1	.	TRBD2	TRBJ2-7	TGCGCCAGCAGCTTGGTTTCGGGACTAGGGTTTTACGAGCAGTACTTC	CASSLVSGLGFYEQYF
TRBV9	.	TRBD2	TRBJ2-5	TGTGCCAGCTCCGGGGGGAGCGAGACCCAGTACTTC	CASSGGSETQYF
TRBV6-1	.	.	TRBJ1-6	TGTGCCAGCCGGTGGAATTCACCCCTCCACTTT	CASRWNSPLHF
TRBV21-1	.	.	TRBJ2-7	TGTGCCAGCAGCTGGGGGGGGGCCTACGAGCAGTACTTC	CASSWGGAYEQYF
TRBV15	.	TRBD1	TRBJ1-2	TGTGCCACCAGCGATACAGGGGGTGGCTACACCTTC	CATSDTGGGYTF
TRBV4-1	few	.	TRBJ1-6	TGCGCCAGCAGCCAAGAGTCACAGGGAGGGAAATCACCCCTCCACTTT	CASSQESQGGKSPLHF
TRBV5-6	few	.	TRBJ1-1	TGTGCCAGCAGCTTGTACAGCACTGAAGCTTTCTTT	CASSLYSTEAFF
TRBV7-9	.	TRBD1	TRBJ2-1	TGTGCCAGCAGCACCTTGGACAGGGACTCGAATGAGCAGTTCTTC	CASSTLDRDSNEQFF
TRBV5-6	.	.	TRBJ2-1	TGTGCCAGCAGCTTGCAGGGCGGCAATGAGCAGTTCTTC	CASSLQGGNEQFF
TRBV29-1	.	.	TRBJ2-1	TGCAGCGTTCAACGCCGAGAGACCTACAATGAGCAGTTCTTC	CSVQRRETYNEQFF
TRBV15	.	TRBD1	TRBJ1-6	TGTGCCACCAGCAGAGACCCGGGACAGGGAACCAATTCACCCCTCCACTTT	CATSRDPGQGTNSPLHF
TRBV30	.	TRBD1	TRBJ2-1	TGTGCCTGGAGTGTTGACAGGGGTGGTGAGCAGTTCTTC	CAWSVDRGGEQFF
TRBV5-1	.	.	TRBJ2-5	TGCGCCAGCAGGGGCGTTGGGGGGACTCAAGAGACCCAGTACTTC	CASRGVGGTQETQYF
TRBV9	.	.	TRBJ1-3	TGTGCCAGCAGCAGTGGACAGTCCTCTGGAAACACCATATATTTT	CASSSGQSSGNTIYF
TRBV7-3	.	TRBD2	TRBJ2-3	TGTGCCAGCAGCCTGGGACTAGCGGGGGGCGCAGATACGCAGTATTTT	CASSLGLAGGADTQYF
TRBV9	once	.	TRBJ1-1	TGTGCCAGCAGCGTAGATGGGGCGCCTGGGACTGAAGCTTTCTTT	CASSVDGAPGTEAFF